Listed below are T cell receptor beta chains from one sample, sequenced in a study of T-cell memory formation after mild COVID-19. In TCRdb, the 5' RACE reads were re-called with MiXCR into one record per CDR3 protein. This sample carries 470,000 or so distinct CDR3 sequences, more than 20% of them seen once, and the ten largest clones take around an eighth. Sequences were obtained from PBMCs or a T cell subset sorted from them (not recorded which). The receptors were sampled from an adult woman who had mild COVID-19 (a few samples of this study predate the infection). Cell type and time point are not known. Both conserved end residues are part of each CDR3. The D gene is left open where the match is weak. Part of the rows lack a size; the others show once, few, many or a class for expanded clones.

v_gene	j_gene	d_gene	abundance	CDR3aa	CDR3nt
TRBV15	TRBJ2-7	-	-	CATSPGQNYEQYF	TGTGCCACCAGCCCCGGACAGAACTACGAGCAGTACTTC
TRBV4-1	TRBJ2-3	-	few	CASSQEGYGVTSTDTQYF	TGCGCCAGCAGCCAAGAGGGATACGGTGTTACTAGCACAGATACGCAGTATTTT
TRBV7-9	TRBJ2-1	TRBD2	few	CASSQREYTYNEQFF	TGTGCCAGCAGCCAGCGGGAGTATACCTACAATGAGCAGTTCTTC
TRBV12-3/TRBV12-4	TRBJ1-2	-	-	CASTLSGIGYGYTF	TGTGCCAGCACCTTGTCAGGGATTGGGTATGGCTACACCTTC
TRBV28	TRBJ2-2	-	-	CASSSRIDIDGELFF	TGTGCCAGCAGTTCCAGGATCGATATTGACGGAGAGCTGTTTTTT
TRBV12-3/TRBV12-4	TRBJ1-1	-	few	CASSLSGNRANTEAFF	TGTGCCAGCAGTTTATCGGGGAACAGAGCGAACACTGAAGCTTTCTTT
TRBV6-1	TRBJ2-1	TRBD2	-	CASSERGYNEQFF	TGTGCCAGCAGTGAGCGGGGGTACAATGAGCAGTTCTTC
TRBV24-1	TRBJ2-1	TRBD1	-	CATSDPDRVNEQFF	TGTGCCACCAGTGATCCGGACAGGGTGAATGAGCAGTTCTTC
TRBV12-3/TRBV12-4	TRBJ1-3	-	few	CASSPGVINTIYF	TGTGCCAGCAGCCCGGGGGTCATAAACACCATATATTTT
TRBV29-1	TRBJ2-7	TRBD2	few	CSVEYGLAYEQYF	TGCAGCGTTGAATACGGACTAGCCTACGAGCAGTACTTC
TRBV24-1	TRBJ2-7	-	-	CATSDARLSSYEQYF	TGTGCCACCAGTGATGCTAGACTAAGCTCCTACGAGCAGTACTTC
TRBV12-3/TRBV12-4	TRBJ2-7	-	-	CASSLYSTGAYEQYF	TGTGCCAGCAGCCTCTATTCGACAGGAGCCTACGAGCAGTACTTC
TRBV24-1	TRBJ2-5	-	-	CATSTGPQETQYF	TGTGCCACCTCCACAGGTCCCCAAGAGACCCAGTACTTC
TRBV18	TRBJ2-6	-	few	CASSTIDRTGANVLTF	TGTGCCAGCTCAACGATAGACAGGACCGGGGCCAACGTCCTGACTTTC
TRBV20-1	TRBJ2-5	-	many	CSAREETQYF	TGCAGTGCTAGGGAAGAGACCCAGTACTTC
TRBV30	TRBJ2-3	-	few	CAWSGEGVADTQYF	TGTGCCTGGAGTGGAGAGGGAGTGGCAGATACGCAGTATTTT
TRBV5-1	TRBJ2-2	TRBD1	many	CASSLFHRGTTGELFF	TGCGCCAGCAGCTTATTCCACAGGGGAACCACCGGGGAGCTGTTTTTT
TRBV7-6	TRBJ1-1	-	-	CASSPSALGPRGSMNTEAFF	TGTGCCAGCAGCCCCAGCGCTTTGGGTCCTAGGGGAAGCATGAACACTGAAGCTTTCTTT
TRBV5-3	TRBJ1-5	-	-	CARSPDSNQPQHF	TGTGCCAGAAGTCCAGATAGCAATCAGCCCCAGCATTTT
TRBV6-2/TRBV6-3	TRBJ2-7	TRBD2	few	CASRGLAAFYEQYF	TGTGCCAGCCGAGGACTAGCGGCCTTCTACGAGCAGTACTTC
TRBV11-2	TRBJ2-1	-	-	CASSSGSVNEQFF	TGTGCCAGCAGCTCCGGGTCGGTGAATGAGCAGTTCTTC
TRBV5-1	TRBJ1-1	TRBD1	few	CASSGGTGSGEAFF	TGCGCCAGCAGCGGGGGGACAGGGTCCGGTGAAGCTTTCTTT
TRBV12-3/TRBV12-4	TRBJ1-5	-	few	CASSPRQDQPQHF	TGTGCCAGCAGTCCTAGACAGGATCAGCCCCAGCATTTT
TRBV24-1	TRBJ1-4	-	-	CATRDHNEKLFF	TGTGCCACCAGGGACCATAATGAAAAACTGTTTTTT
TRBV5-4	TRBJ2-7	-	few	CASSSYRDLTYEQYF	TGTGCCAGCAGCTCCTACCGGGACTTAACCTACGAGCAGTACTTC
TRBV12-3/TRBV12-4	TRBJ2-5	-	-	CASSFSTGGGPFSAQYF	TGTGCCAGCAGTTTCAGCACGGGCGGGGGCCCCTTCTCGGCCCAGTACTTC
TRBV20-1	TRBJ2-5	-	-	CSARDPGKETQYF	TGCAGTGCTAGAGATCCGGGGAAGGAGACCCAGTACTTC
TRBV6-5	TRBJ1-1	TRBD1	-	CASTLDRGGTEAFF	TGTGCCAGCACCCTAGACAGGGGCGGAACTGAAGCTTTCTTT
TRBV12-3/TRBV12-4	TRBJ2-3	-	few	CATRQGTDTQYF	TGTGCCACCAGACAGGGCACAGATACGCAGTATTTT
TRBV6-2/TRBV6-3	TRBJ1-5	TRBD1	few	CASRIQGKGNQPQHF	TGTGCCAGCAGGATACAGGGGAAGGGCAATCAGCCCCAGCATTTT
TRBV7-9	TRBJ2-2	TRBD2	-	CASSSSGGAVTGELFF	TGTGCCAGCAGCTCGAGCGGGGGGGCTGTCACCGGGGAGCTGTTTTTT
TRBV30	TRBJ2-2	-	few	CAWSLLKTGELFF	TGTGCCTGGTCCCTGCTTAAGACCGGGGAGCTGTTTTTT
TRBV9	TRBJ1-2	-	-	CASSVAGVVGRYGYTF	TGTGCCAGCAGCGTAGCTGGAGTGGTCGGACGCTATGGCTACACCTTC
TRBV4-1	TRBJ1-5	-	-	CASSQEGGQPQHF	TGCGCCAGCAGCCAAGAAGGGGGGCAGCCCCAGCATTTT
TRBV7-9	TRBJ1-4	-	few	CAVPGRKFEKLFF	TGTGCCGTACCGGGACGGAAGTTTGAAAAACTGTTTTTT
TRBV14	TRBJ1-5	-	-	CASSLSPQGPRGQPQHF	TGTGCCAGCAGCCTTTCGCCTCAGGGGCCCCGGGGTCAGCCCCAGCATTTT
TRBV9	TRBJ2-2	-	-	CASSVAVGSANTGELFF	TGTGCCAGCAGCGTAGCGGTTGGCAGCGCGAACACCGGGGAGCTGTTTTTT
TRBV27	TRBJ2-7	-	few	CASGQWGSPVEQYF	TGTGCCAGCGGACAGTGGGGGAGCCCTGTCGAGCAGTACTTC
TRBV30	TRBJ1-2	-	few	CAWSVQPHYYGYTF	TGTGCCTGGAGTGTACAACCGCACTACTATGGCTACACCTTC
TRBV5-1	TRBJ2-3	-	few	CASSFRGQGTDTQYF	TGCGCCAGCAGCTTCCGAGGGCAGGGCACAGATACGCAGTATTTT
TRBV20-1	TRBJ2-7	-	few	CSAPAGTTGEQYF	TGCAGTGCTCCTGCAGGGACCACTGGCGAGCAGTACTTC
TRBV7-3	TRBJ2-2	TRBD2	few	CASSLRGLAGVSGELFF	TGTGCCAGCAGCTTAAGGGGACTAGCGGGAGTCTCCGGGGAGCTGTTTTTT
TRBV9	TRBJ1-2	TRBD1	-	CASSLRDRGIYGYTF	TGTGCCAGCAGCCTGCGGGACAGGGGGATCTATGGCTACACCTTC
TRBV7-9	TRBJ1-1	-	few	CASSLDPGTVNTEAFF	TGTGCCAGCAGCTTAGACCCTGGAACAGTGAACACTGAAGCTTTCTTT
TRBV29-1	TRBJ2-5	-	few	CSVEEPSRAVQETQYF	TGCAGCGTTGAAGAACCCAGTAGGGCAGTACAAGAGACCCAGTACTTC
TRBV30	TRBJ2-2	-	-	CAWGWEQANTGELFF	TGTGCCTGGGGGTGGGAACAGGCCAACACCGGGGAGCTGTTTTTT
TRBV30	TRBJ2-3	-	-	CAWRDLRLQYF	TGTGCCTGGAGGGATTTGAGACTGCAGTATTTT
TRBV5-1	TRBJ2-1	TRBD2	few	CASSILAGGTYNEQFF	TGCGCCAGCAGCATACTAGCGGGGGGAACCTACAATGAGCAGTTCTTC
TRBV9	TRBJ2-7	TRBD1	few	CASSVESRGLSEQYF	TGTGCCAGCAGCGTAGAGTCGAGGGGGCTTAGCGAGCAGTACTTC
TRBV5-1	TRBJ2-1	-	-	CASSFMNEQFF	TGCGCCAGCAGCTTTATGAATGAGCAGTTCTTC
TRBV12-3/TRBV12-4	TRBJ2-1	-	-	CASSTSGPASNEQFF	TGTGCCAGCAGCACAAGCGGGCCAGCCTCGAATGAGCAGTTCTTC
TRBV9	TRBJ2-3	-	-	CASSVFSTTDTQYF	TGTGCCAGCAGCGTCTTCTCTACAACAGATACGCAGTATTTT
TRBV7-6	TRBJ2-1	TRBD2	-	CASSLSSGWRGGLNEQFF	TGTGCCAGCAGCTTGTCGTCGGGTTGGCGGGGGGGCCTCAATGAGCAGTTCTTC